The 11 T cell receptor beta chains given below trace back to one sample, sequenced in a study of CD8 T cells in ankylosing spondylitis. Regarding the study as a whole: Roughly eight highly homologous variants made up a TCR beta motif that seemed to typify ankylosing spondylitis blood.

Antigen specificity for these receptors is unknown. Each CDR3 protein is one row after TCRdb ran MiXCR on the 5' RACE reads. Altogether over 400,000 distinct CDR3 sequences are present, more than 25% being singletons, with the ten largest covering 0.89%. Input material: blood, either unsorted or a sorted T cell fraction (not recorded which). Receptors originate from a male donor with ankylosing spondylitis.

This clonotype was observed at least ten times. The J gene is TRBJ2-7, the V gene TRBV5-6, with 9 positions matching TRBD1. This CDR3 spans 16 amino acids. Germline V gene lookup returns CDR1 SGHDT and CDR2 YYEEEE. V dropped 5 bases and J dropped 3; count of bases not matched to a gene: 12. The DNA for the CDR3 is TGTGCCAGCAGTTTGTACCCATCGGACAGGGGCTACGAGCAGTACTTC. Protein: CASSLYPSDRGYEQYF.

V usage is TRBV11-3 and J usage is TRBJ1-2; D remains unclear. The length of the CDR3 is 15 residues. Germline V lookup: CDR1 SGHNT, CDR2 YENEEA. Between the trimmed V and J ends, which lost 5 bases and 8 bases, there was a span of 21 bases. CDR3 sequence reads: CASSTSSGSRGGYTF. The CDR3 nucleotides are TGTGCCAGCAGCACTAGCAGCGGGTCCCGCGGGGGCTACACCTTC.

The V gene is TRBV18, the J gene TRBJ1-3; the match to TRBD1 covers 9 bases. Germline CDR1 reads KGHSH; CDR2 reads LQKENI. After removal of 0 bases from V and 7 bases from J, the junction contained 4 bases not matched to a gene. The CDR3 is 15 amino acids. The CDR3 loop reads CASSPPGTGRNTIYF. The CDR3 DNA reads TGTGCCAGCTCACCACCCGGGACAGGGAGGAACACCATATATTTT.

This clonotype was counted only a few times. The gene calls are TRBV5-1 and TRBJ1-1; tentatively, D is TRBD1 (6 bases). V lost 0 bases to trimming and J lost 7 bases, with 13 bases between them. Germline V gene sequence: CDR1 SGHRS, CDR2 YFSETQ. CDR3 length equals 14 residues. The CDR3 sequence is CASSLAGQINEAFF. Written as DNA, the CDR3 is TGCGCCAGCAGCTTGGCTGGACAGATAAATGAAGCTTTCTTT.

This clonotype was picked up a small number of times. CDR3 DNA: TGTGCCAGCAGGATAGCGGGCCTGAGCTCCTACGAGCAGTACTTC. This sequence encodes CASRIAGLSSYEQYF. The chain links TRBV7-2 to TRBJ2-7; 7 bases fit TRBD2. The V segment lost 6 bases and the J segment 0 bases; nucleotides outside the gene matches: 8. Germline CDR1 and CDR2: SGHTA and FQGNSA. CDR3 size: 15 residues.

The V and J genes are TRBV12-3 or TRBV12-4 and TRBJ1-4; TRBD1 is a possible D gene (6 bases). V was pared by 6 bases and J by 3 bases, with 11 bases between. The CDR3 contains 14 residues. This CDR3 reads CASSPQGPNEKLFF. The DNA of the CDR3 is TGTGCCAGCAGCCCACAGGGCCCTAATGAAAAACTGTTTTTT.

The chain employs TRBV29-1 and TRBJ2-7, with 8 bases aligning to TRBD1. This CDR3 contains 14 residues. Germline loops: CDR1 SQVTM, CDR2 ANQGSEA. V shed 5 bases, J shed 4 bases, and the junction held 10 bases outside the gene matches. The CDR3 DNA reads TGCAGCGTTCGTGGGACAGGCGGTGGGTACGAGCAGTACTTC. Protein sequence: CSVRGTGGGYEQYF.

This clonotype has only a few counts. This chain uses TRBV11-2 with TRBJ2-7; the D gene is possibly TRBD1 (6 bases). V lost 1 base and J 10 bases, leaving 11 bases between the germline ends. CDR3 length: 12 amino acids. Per the germline V gene, CDR1 is SGHAT and CDR2 is FQNNGV. CDR3 in amino acids: CASSLGDTPQYV. The DNA for the CDR3 is TGTGCCAGCAGCTTAGGGGACACTCCTCAGTACGTC.

The CDR3 here is CASSPGSGPNYGYTF. CDR3 coding DNA: TGTGCCAGCAGCCCCGGGTCGGGGCCTAACTATGGCTACACCTTC. V gene TRBV7-2 combines with J gene TRBJ1-2; D may be TRBD1 (5 bases). The germline V gene has CDR1 SGHTA and CDR2 FQGNSA. The CDR3 covers 15 residues. V was pared by 5 bases and J by 0 bases, with 13 bases between.

This clonotype was seen more than once but under ten times. This rearrangement joins TRBV20-1 to TRBJ1-1, with unresolved D. V lost 6 bases, J lost 0 bases, and 8 bases lay in between. This CDR3 comprises 12 residues. The germline gives CDR1 DFQATT, CDR2 SNEGSKA (reference sequence). In DNA form, the CDR3 reads TGCAGTGCCCAGTTAATGAACACTGAAGCTTTCTTT. This translates into CSAQLMNTEAFF.

This chain links TRBV5-1 with TRBJ1-1, with no clear D. V lost 1 base and J 1 base, leaving 11 bases between the germline ends. This CDR3 comprises 15 residues. CDR1 is SGHRS and CDR2 is YFSETQ in the germline V gene. The CDR3 region has the DNA TGCGCCAGCAGCTTGATTTGGGGAGAGAACACTGAAGCTTTCTTT. It specifies CASSLIWGENTEAFF.